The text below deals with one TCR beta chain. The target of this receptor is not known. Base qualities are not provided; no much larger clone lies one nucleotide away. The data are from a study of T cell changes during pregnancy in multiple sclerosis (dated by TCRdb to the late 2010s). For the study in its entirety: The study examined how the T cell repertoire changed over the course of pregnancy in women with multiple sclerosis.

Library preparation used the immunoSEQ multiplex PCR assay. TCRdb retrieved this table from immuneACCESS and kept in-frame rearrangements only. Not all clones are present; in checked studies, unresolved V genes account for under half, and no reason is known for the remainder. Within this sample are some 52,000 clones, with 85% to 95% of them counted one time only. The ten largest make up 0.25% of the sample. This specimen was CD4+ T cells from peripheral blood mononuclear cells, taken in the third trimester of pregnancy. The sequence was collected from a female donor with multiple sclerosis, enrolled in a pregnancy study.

At the DNA level, the sequence is TGTGCCAGCACCCCGGGACTGACCCCGTCCTACGAGCAGTACTTC. Translated, it reads CASTPGLTPSYEQYF. The rearranged chain carries TRBV7-8 and TRBJ2-7; a tentative D match to TRBD2 spans 6 bases. V is clipped by 7 bases and J by 1 base, and the sequence between their germline boundaries is 17 bases long. Spanning cysteine to phenylalanine, the CDR3 consists of 15 amino acids. Of all the DNA, just the CDR3 is kept, 45 bases in frame from base 1. The germline V gene encodes CDR1 SGHVS and CDR2 FQNEAQ.